The 16 T cell receptor beta chains given below trace back to one sample, sequenced in a study of cytomegalovirus exposure and HLA in healthy donors. The PCR used 60 Vbeta and 13 Jbeta primers. Sequencing used immunoSEQ multiplex PCR; TCRdb keeps in-frame clones, though not all of them. In the table there are fewer than 150,000 clones, approximately 73% of which are singletons. The sample was PBMCs. The receptors come from a human donor in good health.

The V gene is TRBV7-6, the J gene TRBJ2-3; 12 nucleotides match TRBD2. Germline V gene data show CDR1 as SGHVS and CDR2 as FNYEAQ. Germline trimming cut 3 bases from V and 2 bases from J; bases unmatched to any gene: 6. The CDR3 is 17 amino acids. CDR3 region: CASSFSRLAGATDTQYF. The CDR3 nucleotides are TGTGCCAGCAGCTTTTCCCGACTAGCGGGGGCCACAGATACGCAGTATTTT. The whole variable domain, filled in from reference TRBV7-6 and TRBJ2-3, reads GAGVSQSPRYKVTKRGQDVALRCDPISGHVSLYWYRQALGQGPEFLTYFNYEAQQDKSGLPNDRFSAERPEGSISTLTIQRTEQRDSAMYRCASSFSRLAGATDTQYFGPGTRLTVL.

This clone was seen more than once but under ten times. V gene TRBV5-1 combines with J gene TRBJ1-1; D may be TRBD1 (5 bases). V lost 1 base and J 1 base, leaving 8 bases between the germline ends. The CDR3 extends over 14 amino acids. Looked up from germline, CDR1 is SGHRS and CDR2 is YFSETQ. This chain's CDR3 is CASSLLGGNTEAFF. Written as DNA, the CDR3 is TGCGCCAGCAGCTTGTTGGGGGGGAACACTGAAGCTTTCTTT.

The chain is built from TRBV4-1 and TRBJ2-1; weak D call: TRBD2 (6 bases). Germline lookup yields CDR1 MGHRA and CDR2 YSYEKL. This CDR3 has 18 amino acids. The V end lost 1 base, the J end lost 0 bases, and 16 bases lay between the germline ends. The CDR3: CASSQALLTSASYNEQFF. CDR3 sequence (DNA): TGCGCCAGCAGCCAAGCCCTTTTGACTAGTGCCTCCTACAATGAGCAGTTCTTC.

This clone was counted a few times. V usage is TRBV5-6 and J usage is TRBJ1-1; D might be TRBD1 (6 bases). Germline V gene lookup returns CDR1 SGHDT and CDR2 YYEEEE. The CDR3 is 14 residues long. V was pared by 0 bases and J by 7 bases, with 13 bases between. CDR3 bases: TGTGCCAGCAGCTTGGAGGGATTAGGGGGTGAAGCTTTCTTT. Its protein is CASSLEGLGGEAFF.

The chain has TRBV6-4 and TRBJ2-1, with TRBD2 matching over 12 bases. CDR3 length: 16 amino acids. Trimming removed 1 base from V and 7 bases from J; junction bases left unmatched: 5. Germline V gene lookup returns CDR1 MRHNA and CDR2 SNTAGT. CDR3 coding DNA: TGTGCCAGCAGTGACTTCCTAGCGGGAGGGCCGAATGAGCAGTTCTTC. Translated: CASSDFLAGGPNEQFF.

Only one count was recorded for this clone. The chain uses TRBV4-1 and TRBJ2-7; D is possibly TRBD2 (5 bases). Trimming removed 0 bases from V and 4 bases from J, with 7 bases in between. The CDR3 is 13 residues long. The germline V gene encodes CDR1 MGHRA and CDR2 YSYEKL. Here the CDR3 DNA reads TGCGCCAGCAGCCAAGAGAGGGAGTACGAGCAGTACTTC. Its translation is CASSQEREYEQYF.

This clone was recorded a few times. The J gene is TRBJ2-5, the V gene TRBV9; D remains ambiguous. V was pared by 0 bases and J by 0 bases, with 9 bases between. The CDR3 spans 15 residues. Germline lookup yields CDR1 SGDLS and CDR2 YYNGEE. CDR3 DNA: TGTGCCAGCAGCGTAGGGGCGACGGACCAAGAGACCCAGTACTTC. Protein product: CASSVGATDQETQYF.

This clone was picked up a small number of times. This chain connects TRBV19 to TRBJ2-4, with TRBD1 as a possible D gene (6 bases). V was trimmed by 8 bases and J by 6 bases, leaving 14 bases between them. Germline CDR1 reads LNHDA; CDR2 reads SQIVND (reference sequence). CDR3 length equals 13 residues. CDR3 nucleotide sequence: TGTGCCAGTGGAACGAGAGGGGGAAACATTCAGTACTTC. It yields the protein CASGTRGGNIQYF.

This clone was seen only once. The chain recombines TRBV11-2 with TRBJ2-3; weak D call: TRBD2 (6 bases). V lost 5 bases, J lost 3 bases, and 18 bases lay in between. Germline V CDR1 and CDR2: SGHAT, FQNNGV. CDR3 length equals 16 residues. DNA for the CDR3: TGTGCCAGCAGCCGTCTCCGAGGGGCGGGAACAGATACGCAGTATTTT. Encoded protein: CASSRLRGAGTDTQYF.

The V gene is TRBV29-1, the J gene TRBJ2-7; 7 bases align to TRBD2. Germline lookup yields CDR1 SQVTM and CDR2 ANQGSEA. V was clipped by 7 bases and J by 3 bases; unmatched bases: 3. The CDR3 extends over 11 amino acids. The CDR3 here is CSGGGDYEQYF. DNA of the CDR3: TGCAGCGGCGGGGGTGACTACGAGCAGTACTTC.

This chain uses TRBV2 with TRBJ2-3; no clear D gene. Germline V gene sequence: CDR1 SNHLY, CDR2 FYNNEI. The V and J ends lost 7 bases and 4 bases respectively, with 9 bases between them. This CDR3 contains 12 residues. CDR3 nucleotide sequence: TGTGCCAGCATTAAGCGAGCAGATACGCAGTATTTT. It yields the protein CASIKRADTQYF.

The chain links TRBV4-1 to TRBJ2-7; 10 bases are a match to TRBD2. The trim removed 0 bases at V and 9 bases at J, leaving 2 bases unmatched. The CDR3 is made up of 13 amino acids. The germline CDR1 and CDR2 sequences are MGHRA and YSYEKL. For the CDR3, the DNA is TGCGCCAGCAGCCAAGAAAGCGGGAGGGTGCAGTACTTC. It yields the protein CASSQESGRVQYF.

This clone was seen just once. The chain recombines TRBV28 with TRBJ1-4; D may be TRBD1 (5 bases). Germline assignment: CDR1 MDHEN and CDR2 SYDVKM. The V end lost 5 bases, the J end lost 8 bases, and 15 bases lay between the germline ends. This CDR3 has 14 residues. The CDR3 loop reads CASSGGGGWEKLFF. DNA of the CDR3: TGTGCCAGCAGTGGCGGCGGGGGGTGGGAAAAACTGTTTTTT.

The J gene is TRBJ2-1, the V gene TRBV5-1; 9 bases map to TRBD1. Germline V gene data show CDR1 as SGHRS and CDR2 as YFSETQ. This CDR3 comprises 13 residues. V shed 4 bases and J 11 bases; nucleotides not matched to a gene: 7. The CDR3 sequence is CASSGTGGAKQFF. The CDR3, as DNA: TGCGCCAGCAGCGGCACAGGGGGCGCCAAGCAGTTCTTC. The variable domain in full, with the rest retrieved from reference TRBV5-1 and TRBJ2-1, is KAGVTQTPRYLIKTRGQQVTLSCSPISGHRSVSWYQQTPGQGLQFLFEYFSETQRNKGNFPGRFSGRQFSNSRSEMNVSTLELGDSALYLCASSGTGGAKQFFGPGTRLTVL.

The V call is TRBV4-1, the J call TRBJ2-5; TRBD2 matches 9 bases. CDR1 and CDR2 from the germline V gene are MGHRA and YSYEKL. V trimming: 4 bases; J trimming: 1 base; junction bases outside the gene matches: 1. The CDR3 consists of 14 residues. CDR3 amino acids: CASSLAGAQETQYF. The CDR3 region has the DNA TGCGCCAGCAGCCTAGCGGGGGCCCAAGAGACCCAGTACTTC.

The chain carries TRBV29-1 and TRBJ1-2, with TRBD1 matching over 8 bases. V lost 3 bases, J lost 7 bases, and 13 bases stayed unmatched. This CDR3 has 15 residues. CDR1 SQVTM and CDR2 ANQGSEA come from the germline V gene. The CDR3 is CSVEEGYRGVVGYTF. The CDR3 nucleotides read TGCAGCGTTGAGGAAGGGTACAGGGGGGTTGTTGGCTACACCTTC.